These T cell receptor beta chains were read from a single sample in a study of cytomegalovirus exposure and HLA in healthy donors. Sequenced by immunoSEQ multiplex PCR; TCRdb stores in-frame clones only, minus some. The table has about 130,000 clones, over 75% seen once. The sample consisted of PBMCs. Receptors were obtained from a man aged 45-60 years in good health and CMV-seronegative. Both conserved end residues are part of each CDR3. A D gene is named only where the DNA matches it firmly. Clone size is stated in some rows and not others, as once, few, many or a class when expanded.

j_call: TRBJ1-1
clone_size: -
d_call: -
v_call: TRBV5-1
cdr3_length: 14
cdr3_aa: CASRSFGGNTEAFF
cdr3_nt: TGCGCCAGCAGGAGCTTCGGGGGGAACACTGAAGCTTTCTTT

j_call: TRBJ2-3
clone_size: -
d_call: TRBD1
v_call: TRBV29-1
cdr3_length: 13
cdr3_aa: CSVRDSSTDTQYF
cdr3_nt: TGCAGCGTTAGGGACAGCAGCACAGATACGCAGTATTTT

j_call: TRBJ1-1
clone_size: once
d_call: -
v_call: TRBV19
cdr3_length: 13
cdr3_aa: CASSIPEGLGAFF
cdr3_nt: TGTGCCAGTAGTATTCCTGAGGGACTAGGAGCTTTCTTT

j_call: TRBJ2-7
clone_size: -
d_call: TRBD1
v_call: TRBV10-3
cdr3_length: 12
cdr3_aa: CASARGQDEQYF
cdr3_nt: TGTGCCAGCGCCAGGGGGCAAGACGAGCAGTACTTC

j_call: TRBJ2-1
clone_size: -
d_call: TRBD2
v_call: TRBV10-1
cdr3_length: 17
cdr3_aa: CASSTTSGSSAYNEQFF
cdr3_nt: TGCGCCAGCAGTACGACTAGCGGGAGTAGCGCCTACAATGAGCAGTTCTTC

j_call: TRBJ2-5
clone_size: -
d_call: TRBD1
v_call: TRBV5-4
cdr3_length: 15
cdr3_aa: CASSPRDRAGETQYF
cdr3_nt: TGTGCCAGCAGCCCCCGGGACAGGGCTGGAGAGACCCAGTACTTC

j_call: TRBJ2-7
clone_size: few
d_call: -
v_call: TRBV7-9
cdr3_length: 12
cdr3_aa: CASSLGPGEQYF
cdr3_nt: TGTGCCAGCAGCTTAGGGCCAGGAGAGCAGTACTTC

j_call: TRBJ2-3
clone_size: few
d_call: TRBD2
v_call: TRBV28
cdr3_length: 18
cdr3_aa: CASSKGAYGSGSTDTQYF
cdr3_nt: TGTGCCAGCAGTAAGGGAGCCTATGGTAGCGGGAGCACAGATACGCAGTATTTT

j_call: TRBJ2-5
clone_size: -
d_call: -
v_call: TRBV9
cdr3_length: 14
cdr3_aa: CASSLPDSQETQYF
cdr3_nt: TGTGCCAGCAGCCTGCCGGACAGCCAAGAGACCCAGTACTTC

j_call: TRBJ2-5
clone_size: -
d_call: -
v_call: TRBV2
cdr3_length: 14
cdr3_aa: CASSEGASRGTQYF
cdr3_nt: TGTGCCAGCAGTGAGGGGGCCTCCCGGGGGACCCAGTACTTC

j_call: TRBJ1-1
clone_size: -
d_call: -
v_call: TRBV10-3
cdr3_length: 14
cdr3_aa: CAISESGVNTEAFF
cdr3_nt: TGTGCCATCAGTGAGTCAGGGGTGAACACTGAAGCTTTCTTT

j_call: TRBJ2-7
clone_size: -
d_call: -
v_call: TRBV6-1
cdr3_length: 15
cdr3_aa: CASSEAASEPYEQYF
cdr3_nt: TGTGCCAGCAGTGAAGCGGCTAGCGAGCCCTACGAGCAGTACTTC

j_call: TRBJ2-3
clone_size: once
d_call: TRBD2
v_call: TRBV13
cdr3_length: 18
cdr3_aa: CASSLAIVRLAGTDTQYF
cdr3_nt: TGTGCCAGCAGCTTGGCCATAGTTCGACTAGCGGGAACAGATACGCAGTATTTT

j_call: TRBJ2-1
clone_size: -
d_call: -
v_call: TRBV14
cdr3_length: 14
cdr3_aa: CASSQDWGGNEQFF
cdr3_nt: TGTGCCAGCAGCCAAGACTGGGGCGGCAATGAGCAGTTCTTC

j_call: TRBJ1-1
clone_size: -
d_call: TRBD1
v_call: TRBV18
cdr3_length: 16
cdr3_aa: CASSPSLGGLNTEAFF
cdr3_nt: TGTGCCAGCTCACCGTCTTTAGGGGGCTTGAACACTGAAGCTTTCTTT

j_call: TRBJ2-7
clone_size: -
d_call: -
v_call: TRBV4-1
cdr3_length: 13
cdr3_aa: CASSQGDGWEQYF
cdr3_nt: TGCGCCAGCAGCCAAGGTGACGGGTGGGAGCAGTACTTC

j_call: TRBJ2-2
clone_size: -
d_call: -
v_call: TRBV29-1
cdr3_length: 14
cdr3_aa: CSVGPQGSPGELFF
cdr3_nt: TGCAGCGTTGGTCCGCAGGGAAGCCCCGGGGAGCTGTTTTTT

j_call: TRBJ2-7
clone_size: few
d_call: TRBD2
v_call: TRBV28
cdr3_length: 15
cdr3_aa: CASNWASGRSYEQYF
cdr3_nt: TGTGCCAGCAATTGGGCTAGCGGGAGGTCCTACGAGCAGTACTTC

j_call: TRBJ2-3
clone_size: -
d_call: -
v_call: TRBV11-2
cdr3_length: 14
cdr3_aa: CASSFTESTDTQYF
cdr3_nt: TGTGCCAGCAGCTTCACCGAGTCCACAGATACGCAGTATTTT

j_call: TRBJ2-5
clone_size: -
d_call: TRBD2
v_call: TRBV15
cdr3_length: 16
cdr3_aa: CATSRGTSGSGETQYF
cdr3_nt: TGTGCCACCAGCAGAGGGACTAGCGGGAGTGGAGAGACCCAGTACTTC

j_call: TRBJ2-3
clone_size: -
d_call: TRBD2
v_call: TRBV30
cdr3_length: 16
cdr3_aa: CAWSMGGLGLTDTQYF
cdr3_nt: TGTGCCTGGAGTATGGGAGGGCTGGGACTCACAGATACGCAGTATTTT

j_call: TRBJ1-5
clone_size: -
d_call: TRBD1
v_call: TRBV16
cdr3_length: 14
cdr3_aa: CASSTQGEDQPQHF
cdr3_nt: TGTGCCAGCAGTACTCAGGGGGAAGATCAGCCCCAGCATTTT

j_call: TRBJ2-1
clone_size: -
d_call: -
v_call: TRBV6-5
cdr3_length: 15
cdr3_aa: CASSQTGPSYNEQFF
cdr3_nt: TGTGCCAGCAGTCAAACAGGACCCTCCTACAATGAGCAGTTCTTC

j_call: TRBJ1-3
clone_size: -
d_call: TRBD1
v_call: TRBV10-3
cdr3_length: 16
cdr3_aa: CAISAGQVNSGNTIYF
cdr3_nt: TGTGCCATCAGTGCCGGACAGGTAAACTCTGGAAACACCATATATTTT

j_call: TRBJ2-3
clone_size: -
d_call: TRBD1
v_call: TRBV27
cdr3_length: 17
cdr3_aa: CASTLSGTGASTDTQYF
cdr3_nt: TGTGCCAGCACCTTATCCGGGACAGGGGCTAGCACAGATACGCAGTATTTT

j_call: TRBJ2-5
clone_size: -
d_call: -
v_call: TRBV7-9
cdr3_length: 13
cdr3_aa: CASSSEVSETQYF
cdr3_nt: TGTGCCAGCAGCTCGGAGGTCTCGGAGACCCAGTACTTC

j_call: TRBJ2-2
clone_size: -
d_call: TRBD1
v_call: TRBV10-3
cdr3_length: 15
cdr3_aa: CAISEGQGYTGELFF
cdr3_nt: TGTGCCATCAGTGAGGGACAGGGCTACACCGGGGAGCTGTTTTTT

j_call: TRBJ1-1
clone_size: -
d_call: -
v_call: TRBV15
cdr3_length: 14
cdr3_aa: CATSKESGIAEAFF
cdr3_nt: TGTGCCACCAGCAAAGAGTCAGGGATCGCTGAAGCTTTCTTT

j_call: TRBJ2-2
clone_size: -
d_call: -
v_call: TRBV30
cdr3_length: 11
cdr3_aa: CAGWNTGELFF
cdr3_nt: TGTGCCGGCTGGAACACCGGGGAGCTGTTTTTT

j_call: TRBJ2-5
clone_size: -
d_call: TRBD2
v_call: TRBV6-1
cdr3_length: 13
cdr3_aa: CASSELAKETQYF
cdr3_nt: TGTGCCAGCAGCGAACTAGCGAAGGAGACCCAGTACTTC

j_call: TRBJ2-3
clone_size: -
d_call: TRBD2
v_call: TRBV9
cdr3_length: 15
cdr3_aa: CASSPTTSGTDTQYF
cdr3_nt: TGTGCCAGCAGCCCTACAACTAGCGGCACAGATACGCAGTATTTT

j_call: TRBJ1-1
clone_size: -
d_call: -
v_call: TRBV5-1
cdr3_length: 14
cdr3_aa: CASSLYGQNTEAFF
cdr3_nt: TGCGCCAGCAGCTTGTACGGACAGAACACTGAAGCTTTCTTT

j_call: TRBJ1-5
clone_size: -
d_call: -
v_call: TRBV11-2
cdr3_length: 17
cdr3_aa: CASSLDHWGSGNQPQHF
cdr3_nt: TGTGCCAGCAGCTTAGATCACTGGGGTAGCGGCAATCAGCCCCAGCATTTT

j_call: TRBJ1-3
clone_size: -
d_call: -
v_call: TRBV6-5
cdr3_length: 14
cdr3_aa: CASSTGQSGNTIYF
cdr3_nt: TGTGCCAGCAGCACTGGACAGTCTGGAAACACCATATATTTT

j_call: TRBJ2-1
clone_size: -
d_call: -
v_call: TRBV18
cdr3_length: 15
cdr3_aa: CASSRVADSYNEQFF
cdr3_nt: TGTGCCAGCTCACGAGTAGCCGACTCCTACAATGAGCAGTTCTTC

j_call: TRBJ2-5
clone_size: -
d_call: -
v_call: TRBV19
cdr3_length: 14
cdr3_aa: CASSIQGFGETQYF
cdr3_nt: TGTGCCAGTAGTATCCAGGGGTTCGGTGAGACCCAGTACTTC

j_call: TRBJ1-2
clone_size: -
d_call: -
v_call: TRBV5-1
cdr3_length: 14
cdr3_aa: CASSRDNSNYGYTF
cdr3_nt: TGCGCCAGCAGCCGGGACAATTCAAACTATGGCTACACCTTC

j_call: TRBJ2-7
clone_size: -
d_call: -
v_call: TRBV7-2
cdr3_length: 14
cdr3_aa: CASSLDRGSYEQYF
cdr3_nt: TGTGCCAGCAGCTTAGACCGCGGCTCCTACGAGCAGTACTTC

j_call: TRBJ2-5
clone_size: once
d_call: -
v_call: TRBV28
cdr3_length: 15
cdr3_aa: CASSSTLTGIETQYF
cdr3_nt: TGTGCCAGCAGTTCAACCCTTACAGGGATCGAGACCCAGTACTTC

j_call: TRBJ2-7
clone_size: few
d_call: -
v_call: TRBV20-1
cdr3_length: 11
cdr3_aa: CSASGTYEQYF
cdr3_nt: TGCAGTGCTAGCGGTACCTACGAGCAGTACTTC

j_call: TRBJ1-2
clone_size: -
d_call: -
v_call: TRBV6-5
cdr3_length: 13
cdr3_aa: CASSSPGPHGYTF
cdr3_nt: TGTGCCAGCAGTTCTCCAGGGCCCCATGGCTACACCTTC

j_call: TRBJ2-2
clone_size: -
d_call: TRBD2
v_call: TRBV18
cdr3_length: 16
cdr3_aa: CASSLLAGEVTGELFF
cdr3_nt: TGTGCCAGCTCACTACTAGCGGGAGAGGTCACCGGGGAGCTGTTTTTT

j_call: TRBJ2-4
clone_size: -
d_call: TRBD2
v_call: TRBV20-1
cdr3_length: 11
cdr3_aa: CSASKREIQYF
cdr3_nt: TGCAGTGCTAGTAAGCGGGAAATTCAGTACTTC

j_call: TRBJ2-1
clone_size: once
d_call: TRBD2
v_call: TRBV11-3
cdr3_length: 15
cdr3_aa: CASSLGRGAYNEQFF
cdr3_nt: TGTGCCAGCAGCTTAGGGCGGGGGGCCTACAATGAGCAGTTCTTC

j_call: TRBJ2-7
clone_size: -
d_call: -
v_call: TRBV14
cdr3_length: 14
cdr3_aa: CASSQVGLGSEQYF
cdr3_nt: TGTGCCAGCAGCCAAGTTGGCCTAGGGAGTGAGCAGTACTTC

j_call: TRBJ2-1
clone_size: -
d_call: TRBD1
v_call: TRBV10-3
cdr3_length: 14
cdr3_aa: CAISGAGTGVEQFF
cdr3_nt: TGTGCCATCAGTGGGGCCGGGACAGGGGTTGAGCAGTTCTTC

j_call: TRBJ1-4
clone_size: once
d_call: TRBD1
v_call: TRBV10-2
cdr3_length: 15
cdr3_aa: CASSDPGQGLEKLFF
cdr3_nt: TGCGCCAGCAGTGATCCGGGACAGGGTCTTGAAAAACTGTTTTTT

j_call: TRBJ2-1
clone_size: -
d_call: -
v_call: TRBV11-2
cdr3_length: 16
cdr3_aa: CASSLGAGWTYNEQFF
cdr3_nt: TGTGCCAGCAGCTTAGGTGCGGGATGGACCTACAATGAGCAGTTCTTC

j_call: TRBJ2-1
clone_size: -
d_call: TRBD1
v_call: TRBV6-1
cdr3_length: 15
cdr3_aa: CASSRQGSSYNEQFF
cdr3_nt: TGTGCCAGCAGTAGACAGGGTTCGTCCTACAATGAGCAGTTCTTC

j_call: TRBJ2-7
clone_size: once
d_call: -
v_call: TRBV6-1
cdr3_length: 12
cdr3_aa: CASSRGSYEQYF
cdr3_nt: TGTGCCAGCAGCCGCGGGTCCTACGAGCAGTACTTC

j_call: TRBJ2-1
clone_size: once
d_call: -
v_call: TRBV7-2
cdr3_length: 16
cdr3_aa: CASSLGGIAAYNEQFF
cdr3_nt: TGTGCCAGCAGCTTAGGGGGGATAGCGGCCTATAATGAGCAGTTCTTC

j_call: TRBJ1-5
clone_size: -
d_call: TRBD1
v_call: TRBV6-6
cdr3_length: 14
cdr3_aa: CASSSTGGKQPQHF
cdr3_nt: TGTGCCAGCAGCTCTACAGGGGGCAAGCAGCCCCAGCATTTT

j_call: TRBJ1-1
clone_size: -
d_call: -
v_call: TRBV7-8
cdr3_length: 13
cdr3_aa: CASSPGGAAEAFF
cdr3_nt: TGTGCCAGCAGCCCTGGGGGGGCAGCTGAAGCTTTCTTT

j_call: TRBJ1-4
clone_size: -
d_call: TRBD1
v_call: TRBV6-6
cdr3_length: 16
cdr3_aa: CASSYLSGTGNEKLFF
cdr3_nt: TGTGCCAGCAGTTACCTATCCGGGACAGGGAATGAAAAACTGTTTTTT